The 14 T cell receptor beta chains listed next were all sequenced from one sample in a study of blood T cell repertoires in COVID-19. Profiling relied on immunoSEQ multiplex PCR, and the TCRdb table lists in-frame clones only, not all of them. The table records roughly 240,000 clones, around 89% of them present only once. The material sequenced was PBMCs or T cells enriched from blood (not recorded which). Receptors originate from a woman aged 40 to 49 with acute COVID-19.

The V and J genes are TRBV5-6 and TRBJ2-2, with D possibly TRBD1 on 6 matching bases. CDR1 and CDR2 from the germline V gene are SGHDT and YYEEEE. The ends were cut back, 4 bases at V and 2 bases at J, with 9 bases in the middle. CDR3 length equals 14 residues. CDR3 loop: CASSRDTNTGELFF. Written as DNA, the CDR3 is TGTGCCAGCAGCCGGGACACCAACACCGGGGAGCTGTTTTTT.

This chain joins TRBV10-3 and TRBJ2-1, with TRBD2 as a possible D gene (6 bases). V gave up 0 bases and J gave up 3 bases, with 9 bases separating them. CDR3 size: 15 residues. Germline values: CDR1 ENHRY, CDR2 SYGVKD. In nucleotides, the CDR3 is TGTGCCATCAGTGAGTCTCGGGAGAACTACAATGAGCAGTTCTTC. Translating gives CAISESRENYNEQFF.

For this clone: Germline and junction disagree at one end, which may indicate a read error. This chain joins TRBV25-1 and TRBJ2-2, with TRBD2 matching over 10 bases. The CDR3 is 15 amino acids. Germline V gene sequence: CDR1 MGHDK, CDR2 SYGVNS. CDR3 coding DNA: TGTGCCAGCGGTGAAGCGGGAGGGGCTGTCGGGGAGCTGTTTTTT. It specifies CASGEAGGAVGELFF. The full variable domain, completed using reference TRBV25-1 and TRBJ2-2, is EADIYQTPRYLVIGTGKKITLECSQTMGHDKMYWYQQDPGMELHLIHYSYGVNSTEKGDLSSESTVSRIRTEHFPLTLESARPSHTSQYLCASGEAGGAVGELFFGEGSRLTVL.

This clone has just a few counts. The V and J genes are TRBV5-6 and TRBJ2-7, with D maybe TRBD1 (7 bases). Deletions cut 4 bases from V and 0 bases from J, with 17 bases between. The CDR3 extends over 16 amino acids. The V gene's germline CDR1 is SGHDT and CDR2 YYEEEE. CDR3 in amino acids: CASSRPWRDSSYEQYF. CDR3 sequence (DNA): TGTGCCAGCAGCCGCCCCTGGCGGGACAGCTCCTACGAGCAGTACTTC.

CDR3: CSASTGKKITDTQYF. The CDR3 nucleotides are TGCAGTGCTAGTACGGGGAAAAAAATCACAGATACGCAGTATTTT. This sequence joins TRBV20-1 and TRBJ2-3; TRBD2 might be the D (5 bases). The CDR3 runs 15 residues. Germline values: CDR1 DFQATT, CDR2 SNEGSKA (reference sequence). V lost 3 bases, J lost 2 bases, and 15 bases lay in between.

The V call is TRBV10-3, the J call TRBJ2-2; 9 bases line up with TRBD1. With 6 bases clipped from V and 2 bases from J, the junction kept 10 bases outside the gene matches. CDR3 length: 17 residues. Germline loops: CDR1 ENHRY, CDR2 SYGVKD. For the CDR3, the DNA is TGTGCCATCAGCCGGGACAGGGTTTTCGGAAACACCGGGGAGCTGTTTTTT. Amino acid sequence: CAISRDRVFGNTGELFF.

The rearrangement joins TRBV5-8 to TRBJ2-2, with 12 bases fitting TRBD1. The germline CDR1 and CDR2 sequences are SGHTS and YDEGEE. The CDR3 has 16 residues. V shed 3 bases, J shed 5 bases, and the junction held 5 bases outside the gene matches. The CDR3 protein is CASSYGTGGATGELFF. The CDR3 bases are TGTGCCAGCAGCTATGGGACAGGGGGCGCGACCGGGGAGCTGTTTTTT.

The chain is built from TRBV7-2 and TRBJ2-1, with unresolved D. V was clipped by 1 base and J by 9 bases, with 7 bases between them. The CDR3 has 12 amino acids. Germline V gives CDR1 SGHTA, CDR2 FQGNSA. CDR3 DNA: TGTGCCAGCAGCTTAGGCCTAGTTGAGCAGTTCTTC. Translated: CASSLGLVEQFF.

The chain is built from TRBV5-6 and TRBJ2-2; TRBD2 is a possible D gene (5 bases). Germline lookup yields CDR1 SGHDT and CDR2 YYEEEE. The CDR3 covers 17 residues. Trimming cost V 1 base and J 0 bases, with 13 bases left between them. The CDR3 DNA reads TGTGCCAGCAGCTTGTTTATAAGCGGAGCGAACACCGGGGAGCTGTTTTTT. Translating gives CASSLFISGANTGELFF.

The genes are TRBV7-9 and TRBJ2-7, with TRBD1 matching 7 bases. The V gene's germline CDR1 is SEHNR and CDR2 FQNEAQ (reference sequence). This CDR3 is 14 amino acids long. J gave up 7 bases and V 2 bases, and 8 bases lay outside the gene matches. In DNA, the CDR3 is TGTGCCAGCAGCTTACGGGACAGAGCTACGGAGCAGTACGTC. This sequence encodes CASSLRDRATEQYV.

The chain joins TRBV7-8 to TRBJ1-6; no clear D gene. This CDR3 has 15 amino acids. Trimming removed 1 base at V and 9 bases at J, with 13 bases between. Germline CDR1 reads SGHVS; CDR2 reads FQNEAQ. The CDR3: CASSLVVSGSSPLHF. CDR3 DNA sequence: TGTGCCAGCAGCTTAGTTGTATCGGGAAGTTCACCCCTCCACTTT. Together with reference TRBV7-8 and TRBJ1-6, the CDR3 gives the full variable domain: GAGVSQSPRYKVAKRGQDVALRCDPISGHVSLFWYQQALGQGPEFLTYFQNEAQLDKSGLPSDRFFAERPEGSVSTLKIQRTQQEDSAVYLCASSLVVSGSSPLHFGNGTRLTVT.

This chain links TRBV19 with TRBJ2-1; TRBD2 matches at 12 bases. Germline CDR1 reads LNHDA; CDR2 reads SQIVND (reference sequence). With 6 bases clipped from V and 6 bases from J, the junction kept 3 bases outside the gene matches. The CDR3 is made up of 14 amino acids. CDR3 region: CASSGTSGLNEQFF. The CDR3 DNA sequence: TGTGCCAGTAGCGGGACTAGCGGGCTCAATGAGCAGTTCTTC. Based on the CDR3 plus reference TRBV19 and TRBJ2-1, the full variable domain is DGGITQSPKYLFRKEGQNVTLSCEQNLNHDAMYWYRQDPGQGLRLIYYSQIVNDFQKGDIAEGYSVSREKKESFPLTVTSAQKNPTAFYLCASSGTSGLNEQFFGPGTRLTVL.

This clone appeared a single time. The chain recombines TRBV7-2 with TRBJ2-3; 9 bases are a match to TRBD1. From germline, CDR1 is SGHTA and CDR2 FQGNSA. The CDR3 consists of 15 residues. The trim removed 1 base at V and 13 bases at J, leaving 12 bases unmatched. The CDR3 loop is CASSLVLKGGTGKYF. The DNA for the CDR3 is TGTGCCAGCAGCTTAGTCCTTAAGGGGGGGACAGGGAAGTATTTT.

The gene calls are TRBV24-1 and TRBJ2-2; 9 positions match TRBD1. This CDR3 spans 16 amino acids. J was trimmed by 6 bases and V by 2 bases; bases with no gene match: 6. The V gene's germline CDR1 is KGHDR and CDR2 SFDVKD. Here the CDR3 reads CATSDYERTGAGELFF. The CDR3 nucleotides read TGTGCCACCAGTGATTATGAGAGGACAGGGGCCGGGGAGCTGTTTTTT.